The TCR beta chain described here comes from a study of blood T cell repertoires in COVID-19. The assay was immunoSEQ multiplex PCR, and TCRdb's table has in-frame clones only and misses some. The sample holds around 56,000 clones, about 76% seen once. The CDR3 spans 17 residues. The J segment lost 5 bases and the V segment lost 1 base, leaving 8 bases of the junction unmatched. Germline CDR1 and CDR2: SGHAT and FQNNGV. The specimen sequenced was peripheral blood. The sequence came from an elderly woman with active or convalescent COVID-19. The chain links TRBV11-2 to TRBJ2-5; 12 positions match TRBD2. The CDR3 reads CASSLVASGGAGETQYF. The CDR3 coding sequence is TGTGCCAGCAGCTTAGTTGCTAGCGGGGGGGCCGGGGAGACCCAGTACTTC.